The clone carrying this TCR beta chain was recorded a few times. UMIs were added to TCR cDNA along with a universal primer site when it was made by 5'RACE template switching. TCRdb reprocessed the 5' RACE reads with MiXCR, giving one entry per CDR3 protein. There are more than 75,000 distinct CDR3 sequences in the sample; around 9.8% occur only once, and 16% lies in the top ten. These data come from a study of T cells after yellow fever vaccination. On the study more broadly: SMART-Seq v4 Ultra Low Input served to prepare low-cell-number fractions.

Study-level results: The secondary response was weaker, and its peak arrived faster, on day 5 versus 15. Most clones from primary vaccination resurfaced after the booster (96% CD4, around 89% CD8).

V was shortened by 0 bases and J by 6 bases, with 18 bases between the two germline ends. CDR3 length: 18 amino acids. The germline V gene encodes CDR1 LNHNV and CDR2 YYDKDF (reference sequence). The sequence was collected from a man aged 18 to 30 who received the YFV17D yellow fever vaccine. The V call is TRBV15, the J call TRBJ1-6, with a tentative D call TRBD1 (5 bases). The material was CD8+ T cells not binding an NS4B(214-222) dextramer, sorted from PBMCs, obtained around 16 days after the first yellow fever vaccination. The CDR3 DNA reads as TGTGCCACCAGCAGAGACCTCCCGGACATTCGACTTAATTCACCCCTCCACTTT. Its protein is CATSRDLPDIRLNSPLHF.